This T cell receptor (beta chain) was recorded in a study of T cell responses to AZD1222 COVID-19 vaccine. Measured with immunoSEQ multiplex PCR; TCRdb has only the in-frame clones, and not every one. The table shows under 150,000 clones, with around 94% occurring only once. This CDR3 has 15 amino acids. The V and J ends lost 4 bases and 2 bases, in that order; junction bases with no gene match: 8. Germline assignment: CDR1 MNHEY and CDR2 SMNVEV (reference sequence). The TCR sequence derives from an adult in good health. Here the sequenced sample was peripheral blood, taken on day 0 of AZD1222 vaccination. The gene calls are TRBV27 and TRBJ2-7, with 7 nucleotides matching TRBD2. The DNA for the CDR3 is TGTGCCAGCAGTTCCTTTGGGGCGGGAGCCTACGAGCAGTACTTC. It yields the protein CASSSFGAGAYEQYF.